The 32 T cell receptor beta chains below all came from one sample that was sequenced in a study of monozygotic twins with inflammatory bowel disease. TCRdb reworked the 5' RACE reads into one entry per CDR3 protein, no DNA. This sample's table reports about 210,000 distinct CDR3 sequences. Sequencing input: blood. These receptors were collected from a human donor with ulcerative colitis or Crohn's disease, or a healthy co-twin of an affected twin (not recorded which).

This chain connects TRBV7-2 to TRBJ1-6; TCRdb picks TRBD1, but there is no DNA to check that call. The CDR3 is 14 amino acids. The V gene's germline CDR1 is SGHTA and CDR2 FQGNSA. The CDR3 is CASRVRDRGSPLHF.

The chain is built from TRBV5-1 and TRBJ2-2; with no DNA, the TCRdb D assignment of TRBD1 cannot be verified. This CDR3 has 15 residues. Germline CDR1 is SGHRS and CDR2 is YFSETQ. This CDR3 reads CASSPLDRGTGELFF.

V gene TRBV20-1 combines with J gene TRBJ1-2; TCRdb calls TRBD1, which cannot be checked without DNA. CDR3 length equals 13 residues. Germline CDR1 and CDR2: DFQATT and SNEGSKA (reference sequence). The CDR3 protein is CSAIGTGLYGYTF.

The V call is TRBV3-1, the J call TRBJ2-7; the TCRdb D gene call, TRBD2, has no DNA to confirm it. The CDR3 is made up of 18 amino acids. From germline, CDR1 is LGHDT and CDR2 YNNKEL (reference sequence). The CDR3 here is CASSQERWLAGAPYEQYF.

The chain uses TRBV28 and TRBJ1-5; no DNA is available, so the TRBD1 call from TCRdb remains unchecked. From germline, CDR1 is MDHEN and CDR2 SYDVKM. The CDR3 contains 15 residues. The CDR3 region is CASKKQGGSNQPQHF.

The chain couples TRBV11-2 to TRBJ1-1; as DNA is missing, the TRBD1 call by TCRdb cannot be tested. The germline CDR1 and CDR2 sequences are SGHAT and FQNNGV. CDR3 size: 13 residues. The CDR3 loop is CASSPDRGTEAFF.

The chain is built from TRBV4-2 and TRBJ1-4; the TRBD1 assignment by TCRdb is unverifiable without DNA. CDR3 length equals 15 residues. From germline, CDR1 is LGHNA and CDR2 YNFKEQ. The CDR3 region is CASSQDPVGGEKLFF.

This chain connects TRBV15 to TRBJ1-2; TCRdb's D call, TRBD1, is unchecked because there is no DNA. The CDR3 extends over 14 amino acids. Germline V gene sequence: CDR1 LNHNV, CDR2 YYDKDF (reference sequence). The CDR3 here is CATSRDKVSNGYTF.

This chain uses TRBV9 with TRBJ2-3; TCRdb returns TRBD1, unconfirmable since there is no DNA. Looked up from germline, CDR1 is SGDLS and CDR2 is YYNGEE. The length of the CDR3 is 16 residues. CDR3 region: CASSGAGGFRTDTQYF.

This chain connects TRBV4-1 to TRBJ1-4; no DNA is available, so the TRBD1 call from TCRdb remains unchecked. The CDR3 sequence is 17 residues long. In germline, CDR1 is MGHRA, CDR2 YSYEKL. The CDR3 loop is CASSQDDGRGRREKLFF.

The rearrangement joins TRBV11-3 to TRBJ2-1; the TCRdb call, TRBD1, lacks DNA for checking. This CDR3 region has 12 residues. From germline, CDR1 is SGHNT and CDR2 YENEEA. The CDR3 sequence: CTYLGVYNEQFF.

The chain recombines TRBV20-1 with TRBJ1-1; the D call of TRBD1 rests on TCRdb alone, since no DNA is present to check it. The CDR3 loop spans 20 amino acids. Germline CDR1 DFQATT, CDR2 SNEGSKA (reference sequence). CDR3 in amino acids: CSARDWRQNGPLQGPTEAFF.

The chain carries TRBV15 and TRBJ2-3; the D gene TCRdb calls, TRBD1, cannot be checked with no DNA. The CDR3 contains 16 residues. Germline V gives CDR1 LNHNV, CDR2 YYDKDF (reference sequence). The CDR3 region is CATSSVGYRGTDTQYF.

The chain employs TRBV4-2 and TRBJ2-2. CDR3 length: 15 amino acids. Germline CDR1 and CDR2: LGHNA and YNFKEQ. The CDR3 here is CASSQESLFTGELFF.

This chain links TRBV29-1 with TRBJ2-3; TCRdb designates TRBD1, a call that cannot be tested without DNA. CDR1 SQVTM and CDR2 ANQGSEA come from the germline V gene. The CDR3 covers 12 residues. CDR3 loop: CTGRGAADTQYF.

The chain is built from TRBV6-1 and TRBJ1-3. The germline V gene has CDR1 MNHNS and CDR2 SASEGT. The CDR3 contains 15 residues. The CDR3 sequence is CAVSRSMISGNTIYF.

This sequence joins TRBV5-1 and TRBJ2-7; TCRdb's assignment of TRBD1 cannot be checked, as there is no DNA. The CDR3 is made up of 15 amino acids. CDR1 and CDR2 from the germline V gene are SGHRS and YFSETQ. CDR3 sequence: CASSLQPGQGREQYF.

The V gene is TRBV27, the J gene TRBJ1-2; TCRdb's D gene call, TRBD1, goes unchecked for lack of DNA. The length of the CDR3 is 16 residues. Germline CDR1 is MNHEY and CDR2 is SMNVEV (reference sequence). CDR3 sequence: CASSSGWTTTNYGYTF.

V usage is TRBV7-9 and J usage is TRBJ2-1; without DNA, the TCRdb call of TRBD2 cannot be checked. Looked up from germline, CDR1 is SEHNR and CDR2 is FQNEAQ (reference sequence). The CDR3 covers 16 residues. Here the CDR3 reads CASSLSGSGNYNEQFF.

The rearrangement uses TRBV5-6 and TRBJ1-2; TCRdb's assignment of TRBD1 cannot be checked, as there is no DNA. Germline loops: CDR1 SGHDT, CDR2 YYEEEE. This CDR3 region has 13 residues. CDR3 loop: CASRWDRGYGYTF.

The chain recombines TRBV20-1 with TRBJ2-1; TCRdb indicates TRBD2, and absent DNA this call remains unverified. CDR3 size: 16 residues. CDR1 and CDR2 (germline): DFQATT, SNEGSKA (reference sequence). The CDR3 region is CSARPASGRYYNEQFF.

The rearrangement uses TRBV28 and TRBJ2-2; TCRdb lists TRBD1, though no DNA is available to test this call. Germline V gene lookup returns CDR1 MDHEN and CDR2 SYDVKM. The CDR3 is 16 amino acids. The CDR3 region is CASSRGAGGATGELFF.

The chain uses TRBV9 and TRBJ2-5. The CDR3 runs to 14 residues. CDR1 is SGDLS and CDR2 is YYNGEE in the germline V gene. The CDR3 here is CASSVGAVTETQYF.

This rearrangement joins TRBV7-9 to TRBJ2-7; lacking DNA, the TRBD1 call made by TCRdb goes unchecked. Germline CDR1 and CDR2: SEHNR and FQNEAQ (reference sequence). The CDR3 sequence is 13 residues long. The CDR3 spells CASRQGSVHEQYF. Full variable domain (remainder filled in from reference TRBV7-9 and TRBJ2-7): DTGVSQNPRHKITKRGQNVTFRCDPISEHNRLYWYRQTLGQGPEFLTYFQNEAQLEKSRLLSDRFSAERPKGSFSTLEIQRTEQGDSAMYLCASRQGSVHEQYFGPGTRLTVT.

The J gene is TRBJ2-7, the V gene TRBV5-1. Germline V gene sequence: CDR1 SGHRS, CDR2 YFSETQ. This CDR3 spans 14 amino acids. The CDR3 is CASSLEGISYEQYF.

The genes are TRBV12-3 or TRBV12-4 and TRBJ2-7; TCRdb's assignment of TRBD2 cannot be checked, as there is no DNA. The CDR3 has 15 residues. CDR3: CASSPWGLAGAGEYF.

The rearrangement links TRBV7-2 to TRBJ2-1; TCRdb picks TRBD1, but there is no DNA to check that call. CDR1 is SGHTA and CDR2 is FQGNSA in the germline V gene. The CDR3 totals 14 residues. The CDR3 is CASSKRGGDNEQFF.

The V and J genes are TRBV20-1 and TRBJ1-3; TCRdb's D gene call, TRBD1, goes unchecked for lack of DNA. Germline values: CDR1 DFQATT, CDR2 SNEGSKA (reference sequence). This CDR3 region has 15 residues. The CDR3 sequence is CSATLGQGSGNTIYF.

The chain has TRBV6-2 or TRBV6-3 and TRBJ2-1. Looked up from germline, CDR1 is MNHEY and CDR2 is SVGEGT. This CDR3 is built from 13 residues. CDR3 in amino acids: CASSSLLYNEQFF.

The chain carries TRBV20-1 and TRBJ1-1; TCRdb returns TRBD1, unconfirmable since there is no DNA. Germline V CDR1 and CDR2: DFQATT, SNEGSKA (reference sequence). The CDR3 loop spans 15 amino acids. CDR3 protein: CSARTPGQRVTEAFF.

This chain connects TRBV4-3 to TRBJ2-3. Germline values: CDR1 LGHNA, CDR2 YSLEER. The CDR3 runs to 15 residues. CDR3 sequence reads: CASSQDFEGTDTQYF.

The V and J genes are TRBV7-2 and TRBJ2-5; the D gene TCRdb calls, TRBD2, cannot be checked with no DNA. Per the germline V gene, CDR1 is SGHTA and CDR2 is FQGNSA. The CDR3 length is 14 residues. The CDR3 loop is CASTLLAGEETQYF.